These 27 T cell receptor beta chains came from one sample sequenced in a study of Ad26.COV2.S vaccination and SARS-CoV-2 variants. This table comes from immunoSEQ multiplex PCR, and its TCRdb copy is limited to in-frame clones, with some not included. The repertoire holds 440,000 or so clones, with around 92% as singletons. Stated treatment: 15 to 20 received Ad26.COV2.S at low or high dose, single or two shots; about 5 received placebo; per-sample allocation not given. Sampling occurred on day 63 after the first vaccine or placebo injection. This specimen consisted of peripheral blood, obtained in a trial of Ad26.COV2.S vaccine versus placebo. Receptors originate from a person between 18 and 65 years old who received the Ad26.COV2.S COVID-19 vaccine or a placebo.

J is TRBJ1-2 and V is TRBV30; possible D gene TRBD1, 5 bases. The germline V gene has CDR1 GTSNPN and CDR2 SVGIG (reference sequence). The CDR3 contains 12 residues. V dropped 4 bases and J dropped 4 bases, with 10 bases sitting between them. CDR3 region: CAWTQTAYGYTF. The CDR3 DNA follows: TGTGCCTGGACCCAGACAGCCTATGGCTACACCTTC.

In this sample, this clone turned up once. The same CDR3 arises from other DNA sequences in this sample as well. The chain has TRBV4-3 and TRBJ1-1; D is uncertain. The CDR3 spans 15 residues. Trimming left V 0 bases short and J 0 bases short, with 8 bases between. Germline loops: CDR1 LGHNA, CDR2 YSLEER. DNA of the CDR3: TGCGCCAGCAGCCAAGACCGTAGTTTGAACACTGAAGCTTTCTTT. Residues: CASSQDRSLNTEAFF.

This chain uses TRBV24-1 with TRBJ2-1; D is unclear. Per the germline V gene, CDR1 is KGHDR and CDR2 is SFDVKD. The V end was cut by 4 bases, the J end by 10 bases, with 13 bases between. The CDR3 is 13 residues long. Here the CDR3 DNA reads TGTGCCACCAGTGACCATTCTAGTTCCGAGCAGTTCTTC. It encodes CATSDHSSSEQFF.

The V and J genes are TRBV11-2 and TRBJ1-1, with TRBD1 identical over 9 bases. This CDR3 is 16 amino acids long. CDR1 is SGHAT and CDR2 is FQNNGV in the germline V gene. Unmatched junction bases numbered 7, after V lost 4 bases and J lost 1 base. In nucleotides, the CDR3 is TGTGCCAGCAGCTCTACAGGGGGCTACTCGAACACTGAAGCTTTCTTT. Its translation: CASSSTGGYSNTEAFF.

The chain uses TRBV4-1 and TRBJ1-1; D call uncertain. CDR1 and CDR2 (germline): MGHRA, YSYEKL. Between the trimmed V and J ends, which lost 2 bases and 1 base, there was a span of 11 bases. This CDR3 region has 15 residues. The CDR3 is CASSQPGRKNTEAFF. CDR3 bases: TGCGCCAGCAGCCAACCAGGACGGAAGAACACTGAAGCTTTCTTT.

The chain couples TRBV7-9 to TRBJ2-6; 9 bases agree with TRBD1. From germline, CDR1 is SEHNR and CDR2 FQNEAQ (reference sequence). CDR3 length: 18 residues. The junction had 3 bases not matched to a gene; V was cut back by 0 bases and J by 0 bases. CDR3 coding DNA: TGTGCCAGCAGCTTAGCCGGGACAGGGTCCTCTGGGGCCAACGTCCTGACTTTC. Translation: CASSLAGTGSSGANVLTF.

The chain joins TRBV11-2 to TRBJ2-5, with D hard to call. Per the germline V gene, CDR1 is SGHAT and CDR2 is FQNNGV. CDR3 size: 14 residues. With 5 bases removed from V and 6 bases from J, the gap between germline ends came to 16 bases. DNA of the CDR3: TGTGCCAGCAGCCCCATCCGCGGCACGAAGACCCAGTACTTC. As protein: CASSPIRGTKTQYF.

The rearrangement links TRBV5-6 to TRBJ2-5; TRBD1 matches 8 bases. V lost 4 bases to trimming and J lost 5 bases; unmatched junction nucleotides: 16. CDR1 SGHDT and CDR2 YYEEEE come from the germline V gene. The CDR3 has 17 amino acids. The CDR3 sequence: CASSGLWFGQGGETQYF. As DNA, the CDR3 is TGTGCCAGCAGCGGATTGTGGTTTGGACAGGGCGGGGAGACCCAGTACTTC.

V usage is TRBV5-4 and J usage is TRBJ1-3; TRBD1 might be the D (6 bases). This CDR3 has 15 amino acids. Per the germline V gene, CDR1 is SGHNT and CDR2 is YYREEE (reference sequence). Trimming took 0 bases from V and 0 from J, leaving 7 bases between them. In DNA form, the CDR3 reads TGTGCCAGCAGCTTGGAACAGGGCTCTGGAAACACCATATATTTT. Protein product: CASSLEQGSGNTIYF.

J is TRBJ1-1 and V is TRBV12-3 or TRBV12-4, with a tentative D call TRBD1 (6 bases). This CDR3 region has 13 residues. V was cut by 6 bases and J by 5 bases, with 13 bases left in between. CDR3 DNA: TGTGCCAGCAGCCCGACAGGACGGACTGAAGCTTTCTTT. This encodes CASSPTGRTEAFF.

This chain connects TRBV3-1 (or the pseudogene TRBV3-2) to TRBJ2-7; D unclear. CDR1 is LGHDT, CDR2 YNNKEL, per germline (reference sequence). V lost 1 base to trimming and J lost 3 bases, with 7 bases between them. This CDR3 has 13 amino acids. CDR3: CASSQGHRYEQYF. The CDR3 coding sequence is TGTGCCAGCAGCCAAGGACACCGCTACGAGCAGTACTTC.

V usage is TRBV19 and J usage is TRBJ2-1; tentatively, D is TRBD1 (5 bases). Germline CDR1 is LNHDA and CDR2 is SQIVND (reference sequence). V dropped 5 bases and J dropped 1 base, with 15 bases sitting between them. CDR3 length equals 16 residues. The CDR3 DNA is TGTGCCAGTAGTTCCAGGGCCGCTTCGTCCTACAATGAGCAGTTCTTC. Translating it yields CASSSRAASSYNEQFF.

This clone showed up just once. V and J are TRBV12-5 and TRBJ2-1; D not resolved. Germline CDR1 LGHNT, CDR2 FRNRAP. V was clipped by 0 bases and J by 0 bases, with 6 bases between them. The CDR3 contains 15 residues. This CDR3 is CASGLVESSYNEQFF. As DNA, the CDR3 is TGTGCTAGTGGTTTGGTAGAGAGCTCCTACAATGAGCAGTTCTTC.

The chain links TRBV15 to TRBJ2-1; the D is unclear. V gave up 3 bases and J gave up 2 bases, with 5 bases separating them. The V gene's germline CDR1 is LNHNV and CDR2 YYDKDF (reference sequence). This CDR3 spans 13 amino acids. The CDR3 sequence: CATSRRPYNEQFF. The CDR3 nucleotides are TGTGCCACCAGCAGGAGGCCCTACAATGAGCAGTTCTTC.

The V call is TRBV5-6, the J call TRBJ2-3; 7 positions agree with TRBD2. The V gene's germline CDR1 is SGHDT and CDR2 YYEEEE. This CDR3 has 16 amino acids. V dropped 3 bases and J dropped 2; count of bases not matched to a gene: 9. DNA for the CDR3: TGTGCCAGCAGCTGGGGCGGGGGACTCGACACAGATACGCAGTATTTT. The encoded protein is CASSWGGGLDTDTQYF.

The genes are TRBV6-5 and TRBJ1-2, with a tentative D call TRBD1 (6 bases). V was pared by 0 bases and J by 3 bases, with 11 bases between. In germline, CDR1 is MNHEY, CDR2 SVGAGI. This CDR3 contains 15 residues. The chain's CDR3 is CASSYSGGADYGYTF. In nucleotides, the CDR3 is TGTGCCAGCAGTTACTCGGGGGGCGCGGACTATGGCTACACCTTC.

The CDR3 sequence: CASSLRGEGPLYNEQFF. CDR3 nucleotide sequence: TGCGCCAGCAGCTTGCGGGGCGAGGGGCCTTTGTACAATGAGCAGTTCTTC. This chain joins TRBV5-1 and TRBJ2-1; D may match TRBD1 or TRBD2 (5 bases each). V was trimmed by 1 base and J by 4 bases, leaving 18 bases between them. CDR1 and CDR2 (germline): SGHRS, YFSETQ. This CDR3 is built from 17 residues.

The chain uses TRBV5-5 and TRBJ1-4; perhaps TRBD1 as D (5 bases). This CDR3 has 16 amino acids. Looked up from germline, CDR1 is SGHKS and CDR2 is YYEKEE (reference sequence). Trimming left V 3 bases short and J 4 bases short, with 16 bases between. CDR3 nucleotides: TGTGCCAGCAGCTCAACTACCGGGACGGGTAATGAAAAACTGTTTTTT. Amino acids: CASSSTTGTGNEKLFF.

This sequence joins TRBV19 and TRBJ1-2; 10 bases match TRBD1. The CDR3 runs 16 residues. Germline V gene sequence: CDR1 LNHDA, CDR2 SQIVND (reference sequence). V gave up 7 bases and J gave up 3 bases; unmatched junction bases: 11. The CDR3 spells CASKLGTGVGHYGYTF. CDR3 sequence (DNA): TGTGCCAGTAAGTTAGGGACAGGGGTCGGACACTATGGCTACACCTTC.

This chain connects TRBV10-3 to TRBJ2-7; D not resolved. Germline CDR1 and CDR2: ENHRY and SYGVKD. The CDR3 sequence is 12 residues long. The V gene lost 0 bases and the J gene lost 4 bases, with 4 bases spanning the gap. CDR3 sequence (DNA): TGTGCCATCAGTGAGTCGTTGTACGAGCAGTACTTC. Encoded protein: CAISESLYEQYF.

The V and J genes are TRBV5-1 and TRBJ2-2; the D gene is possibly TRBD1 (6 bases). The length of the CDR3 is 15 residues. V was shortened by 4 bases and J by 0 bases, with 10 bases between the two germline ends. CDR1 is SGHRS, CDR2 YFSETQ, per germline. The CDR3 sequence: CASSQDSANTGELFF. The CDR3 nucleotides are TGCGCCAGCAGCCAGGACAGCGCGAACACCGGGGAGCTGTTTTTT.

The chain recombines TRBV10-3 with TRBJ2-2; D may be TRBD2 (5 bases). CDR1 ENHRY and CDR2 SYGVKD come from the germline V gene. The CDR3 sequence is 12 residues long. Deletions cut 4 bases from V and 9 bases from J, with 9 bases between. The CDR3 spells CAISVGVRELFF. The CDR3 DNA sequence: TGTGCCATCAGTGTGGGAGTCCGGGAGCTGTTTTTT.

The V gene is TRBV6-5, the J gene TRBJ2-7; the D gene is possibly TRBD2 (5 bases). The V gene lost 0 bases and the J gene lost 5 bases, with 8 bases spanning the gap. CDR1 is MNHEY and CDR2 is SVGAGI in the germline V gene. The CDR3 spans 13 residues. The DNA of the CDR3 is TGTGCCAGCAGTTACTCGGAGGATGACGAGCAGTACTTC. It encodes CASSYSEDDEQYF.

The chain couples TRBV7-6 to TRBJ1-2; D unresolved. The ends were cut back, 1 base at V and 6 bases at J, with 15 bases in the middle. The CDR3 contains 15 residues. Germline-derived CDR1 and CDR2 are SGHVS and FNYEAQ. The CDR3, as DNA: TGTGCCAGCAGCTTAGTTGAAGGGCTTGAAGATGGCTACACCTTC. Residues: CASSLVEGLEDGYTF.

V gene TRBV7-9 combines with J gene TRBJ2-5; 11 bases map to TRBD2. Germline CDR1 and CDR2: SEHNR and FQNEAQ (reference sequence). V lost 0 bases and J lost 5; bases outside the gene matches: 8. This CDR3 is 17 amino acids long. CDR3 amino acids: CASSLALTSGVLETQYF. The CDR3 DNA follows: TGTGCCAGCAGCTTAGCGCTGACTAGCGGGGTGTTGGAGACCCAGTACTTC.

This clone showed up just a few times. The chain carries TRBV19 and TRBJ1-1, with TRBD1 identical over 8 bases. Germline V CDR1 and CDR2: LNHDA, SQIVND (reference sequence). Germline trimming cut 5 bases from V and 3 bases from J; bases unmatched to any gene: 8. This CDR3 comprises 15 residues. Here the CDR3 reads CASSVRRGPDTEAFF. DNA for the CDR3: TGTGCCAGTAGTGTCCGCAGGGGGCCGGACACTGAAGCTTTCTTT.

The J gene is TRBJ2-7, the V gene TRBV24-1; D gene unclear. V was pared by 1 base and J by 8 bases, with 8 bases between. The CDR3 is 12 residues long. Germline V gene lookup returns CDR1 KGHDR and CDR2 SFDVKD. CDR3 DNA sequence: TGTGCCACCAGTGATTTTAAGGAAAAGCAGTACTTC. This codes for CATSDFKEKQYF.